The 13 T cell receptor beta chains given below trace back to one sample, sequenced in a study of identifying expanded T cells in peripheral blood. The method was immunoSEQ multiplex PCR; TCRdb's version includes in-frame clones alone and lacks a portion of them. This repertoire shows 75,000 to 95,000 clones, approximately 90% found once; its top ten account for 7% to 7.5%. What was sequenced was blood. All receptors come from a person aged 18 to 75 in good health.

The V gene is TRBV5-1, the J gene TRBJ2-7; 9 positions match TRBD1. Trimming took 0 bases from V and 6 from J; bases not matched to a gene: 7. CDR3 length: 15 amino acids. Germline CDR1 is SGHRS and CDR2 is YFSETQ. The CDR3 loop reads CASSLEPGQGGEQYF. The CDR3 DNA reads TGCGCCAGCAGCTTGGAGCCGGGACAGGGTGGCGAGCAGTACTTC.

The V and J genes are TRBV5-1 and TRBJ1-2; D might be TRBD1 (6 bases). V shed 4 bases and J shed 3 bases, with 13 bases lying between them. The CDR3 extends over 14 amino acids. Germline V gene lookup returns CDR1 SGHRS and CDR2 YFSETQ. DNA for the CDR3: TGCGCCAGCAGCGGAGGGGGAGAGGACTATGGCTACACCTTC. It specifies CASSGGGEDYGYTF.

This chain connects TRBV9 to TRBJ2-3; no firm D call. The CDR3 has 17 residues. Deletions cut 0 bases from V and 4 bases from J, with 18 bases between. Germline CDR1 and CDR2: SGDLS and YYNGEE. Written as DNA, the CDR3 is TGTGCCAGCAGCGTAGGTCTGGCGCACGGGTTCCCAGATACGCAGTATTTT. Its translation: CASSVGLAHGFPDTQYF. Variable domain in full (rest from reference TRBV9 and TRBJ2-3): DSGVTQTPKHLITATGQRVTLRCSPRSGDLSVYWYQQSLDQGLQFLIQYYNGEERAKGNILERFSAQQFPDLHSELNLSSLELGDSALYFCASSVGLAHGFPDTQYFGPGTRLTVL.

The chain carries TRBV14 and TRBJ1-2, with TRBD1 as a possible D gene (5 bases). The length of the CDR3 is 13 residues. V was pared by 1 base and J by 4 bases, with 7 bases between. CDR1 SGHDN and CDR2 FVKESK come from the germline V gene. The CDR3 is CASSQGRAYGYTF. In DNA, the CDR3 is TGTGCCAGCAGCCAAGGCAGGGCCTATGGCTACACCTTC.

The rearrangement links TRBV5-1 to TRBJ2-3, with 13 nucleotides matching TRBD2. This CDR3 has 16 residues. With V trimmed by 4 bases and J by 3 bases, 5 bases remained unmatched. CDR1 and CDR2 (germline): SGHRS, YFSETQ. As DNA, the CDR3 is TGCGCCAGCAGCCCCCAACTAGCGGGAGGGACAGATACGCAGTATTTT. Translating gives CASSPQLAGGTDTQYF.

V and J are TRBV2 and TRBJ1-6; D is possibly TRBD1 (5 bases). CDR1 is SNHLY and CDR2 is FYNNEI in the germline V gene. The germline V and J ends were trimmed by 4 bases and 9 bases, with 16 bases remaining between them. CDR3 length equals 15 residues. CDR3 in amino acids: CASSGGGTKSSPLHF. CDR3 sequence (DNA): TGTGCCAGCAGTGGTGGGGGTACCAAGTCTTCACCCCTCCACTTT.

J is TRBJ2-3 and V is TRBV5-5, with D perhaps matching TRBD1 (6 bases). The length of the CDR3 is 14 residues. V lost 5 bases, J lost 0 bases, and 10 bases lay in between. Per germline, CDR1 SGHKS and CDR2 YYEKEE (reference sequence). CDR3 sequence (DNA): TGTGCCAGCAGGAAGACAGGCAGCACAGATACGCAGTATTTT. Translating gives CASRKTGSTDTQYF.

This clone was found once. The J gene is TRBJ2-1, the V gene TRBV4-3, with D tentatively TRBD1 (5 bases). V lost 0 bases, J lost 0 bases, and 15 bases lay in between. This CDR3 spans 18 amino acids. CDR1 is LGHNA, CDR2 YSLEER, per germline. The CDR3 DNA reads as TGCGCCAGCAGCCAAGATGTAGGACAACGAAGCTCCTACAATGAGCAGTTCTTC. Amino acids: CASSQDVGQRSSYNEQFF.

This clone was seen more than once but under ten times. The chain employs TRBV2 and TRBJ1-5; D unresolved. This CDR3 comprises 14 residues. Trimming removed 0 bases from V and 5 bases from J, with 8 bases in between. Germline lookup yields CDR1 SNHLY and CDR2 FYNNEI. The CDR3: CASSEAGLDQPQHF. CDR3 in DNA: TGTGCCAGCAGTGAAGCCGGTTTGGATCAGCCCCAGCATTTT.

The chain employs TRBV9 and TRBJ1-6; D is ambiguous. The CDR3 is made up of 15 amino acids. Deletions cut 0 bases from V and 3 bases from J, with 7 bases between. Germline CDR1 and CDR2: SGDLS and YYNGEE. The CDR3 DNA reads as TGTGCCAGCAGCGTAGCAGGCGACTATAATTCACCCCTCCACTTT. Translation gives CASSVAGDYNSPLHF. Supplemented by reference TRBV9 and TRBJ1-6, the full variable domain reads DSGVTQTPKHLITATGQRVTLRCSPRSGDLSVYWYQQSLDQGLQFLIQYYNGEERAKGNILERFSAQQFPDLHSELNLSSLELGDSALYFCASSVAGDYNSPLHFGNGTRLTVT.

The V and J genes are TRBV2 and TRBJ2-7, with a weak D call TRBD1 (5 bases). The V gene lost 8 bases and the J gene lost 0 bases, with 11 bases spanning the gap. The CDR3 totals 13 residues. Germline CDR1 SNHLY, CDR2 FYNNEI. This CDR3 reads CASRQSLSYEQYF. The DNA of the CDR3 is TGTGCCAGCCGACAGAGCCTCTCCTACGAGCAGTACTTC.

The rearrangement uses TRBV4-2 and TRBJ1-1, with 8 bases matching TRBD1. Losses at the gene ends were 4 bases for V and 5 bases for J; bases not matched to a gene: 9. Germline-derived CDR1 and CDR2 are LGHNA and YNFKEQ. The length of the CDR3 is 15 residues. DNA for the CDR3: TGTGCCAGCAGCCGGATGGGACAGGAAGGAACTGAAGCTTTCTTT. Encoded protein: CASSRMGQEGTEAFF.

The rearrangement uses TRBV5-6 and TRBJ2-7; D perhaps matches TRBD2 (6 bases). The V end lost 1 base, the J end lost 2 bases, and 10 bases lay between the germline ends. The CDR3 loop spans 14 amino acids. Per germline, CDR1 SGHDT and CDR2 YYEEEE. Here the CDR3 DNA reads TGTGCCAGCAGCTTGCCGGGGGTCGCCTACGAGCAGTACTTC. It encodes CASSLPGVAYEQYF.